This is a list of T cell receptor beta chains from one sample in a study of blood T cell repertoires in COVID-19. Profiling relied on immunoSEQ multiplex PCR, and the TCRdb table lists in-frame clones only, not all of them. This table has some 80,000 clones, approximately 84% appearing once. The specimen was peripheral blood. These receptors were obtained from a human donor in a cohort sampled during active COVID-19. CDR3s include the opening cysteine and the closing phenylalanine or tryptophan. Each record gives: CDR3 length, J gene, clone size, D gene, V gene, CDR3 protein, CDR3 DNA. The D gene is left open where the match is weak. Only part of the rows carry a size: once, few, many, or a class if the clone is expanded.

len: 18
j_gene: TRBJ2-1
abundance: -
d_gene: TRBD2
v_gene: TRBV5-1
CDR3aa: CASSPLGTSGLSYNEQFF
CDR3nt: TGCGCCAGCAGCCCCCTAGGGACTAGCGGACTCTCCTACAATGAGCAGTTCTTC

len: 17
j_gene: TRBJ2-6
abundance: once
d_gene: TRBD1
v_gene: TRBV7-8
CDR3aa: CASSLSTGGTGANVLTF
CDR3nt: TGTGCCAGCAGCTTATCGACAGGGGGCACCGGGGCCAACGTCCTGACTTTC

len: 12
j_gene: TRBJ1-1
abundance: -
d_gene: TRBD1
v_gene: TRBV30
CDR3aa: CAWGQGNTEAFF
CDR3nt: TGTGCCTGGGGACAGGGGAACACTGAAGCTTTCTTT

len: 17
j_gene: TRBJ2-1
abundance: -
d_gene: TRBD2
v_gene: TRBV9
CDR3aa: CASSVRAVAGGNNEQFF
CDR3nt: TGTGCCAGCAGCGTTCGGGCGGTAGCGGGGGGTAACAATGAGCAGTTCTTC

len: 14
j_gene: TRBJ1-6
abundance: -
d_gene: -
v_gene: TRBV3-1/TRBV3-2
CDR3aa: CASSPDGMVSPLHF
CDR3nt: TGTGCCAGCAGCCCAGACGGGATGGTCTCACCCCTCCACTTT

len: 16
j_gene: TRBJ1-5
abundance: -
d_gene: -
v_gene: TRBV6-1
CDR3aa: CASSDTGWGLNQPQHF
CDR3nt: TGTGCCAGCAGTGATACAGGTTGGGGCCTCAATCAGCCCCAGCATTTT

len: 14
j_gene: TRBJ1-1
abundance: -
d_gene: TRBD1
v_gene: TRBV6-6
CDR3aa: CASREGQGNTEAFF
CDR3nt: TGTGCCAGCAGAGAAGGACAGGGGAACACTGAAGCTTTCTTT

len: 15
j_gene: TRBJ2-1
abundance: -
d_gene: TRBD1
v_gene: TRBV7-8
CDR3aa: CASSAVVSGGNEQFF
CDR3nt: TGTGCCAGCAGCGCAGTCGTATCAGGGGGCAATGAGCAGTTCTTC

len: 16
j_gene: TRBJ2-7
abundance: -
d_gene: TRBD2
v_gene: TRBV5-1
CDR3aa: CASSRTSGSGEHEQYF
CDR3nt: TGCGCCTCATCCCGGACTAGCGGGAGCGGAGAGCACGAGCAGTACTTC

len: 12
j_gene: TRBJ2-7
abundance: -
d_gene: -
v_gene: TRBV6-5
CDR3aa: CATKSTRGEQYF
CDR3nt: TGTGCCACCAAATCGACCCGAGGCGAGCAGTACTTC

len: 14
j_gene: TRBJ1-5
abundance: -
d_gene: -
v_gene: TRBV7-2
CDR3aa: CASSPRLGNQPQHF
CDR3nt: TGTGCCAGCAGCCCCCGACTTGGCAATCAGCCCCAGCATTTT

len: 15
j_gene: TRBJ2-3
abundance: -
d_gene: TRBD1
v_gene: TRBV11-2
CDR3aa: CASSSRTGSTDTQYF
CDR3nt: TGTGCCAGCAGCTCCCGGACAGGGAGCACAGATACGCAGTATTTT

len: 15
j_gene: TRBJ2-5
abundance: -
d_gene: TRBD2
v_gene: TRBV24-1
CDR3aa: CATSELAAAKETQYF
CDR3nt: TGTGCCACCAGTGAACTAGCGGCAGCAAAGGAGACCCAGTACTTC

len: 16
j_gene: TRBJ1-4
abundance: -
d_gene: TRBD1
v_gene: TRBV10-1
CDR3aa: CASSDPGTGTNEKLFF
CDR3nt: TGCGCCAGCAGTGACCCAGGGACAGGGACTAATGAAAAACTGTTTTTT

len: 14
j_gene: TRBJ2-1
abundance: -
d_gene: TRBD1
v_gene: TRBV5-5
CDR3aa: CASRSAGQGADRLF
CDR3nt: TGTGCCAGCAGGTCCGCGGGACAGGGGGCCGATAGGCTCTTC

len: 15
j_gene: TRBJ1-1
abundance: -
d_gene: -
v_gene: TRBV7-9
CDR3aa: CASSPWGQGGTEAFF
CDR3nt: TGTGCCAGCAGCCCATGGGGCCAGGGTGGGACTGAAGCTTTCTTT

len: 15
j_gene: TRBJ2-2
abundance: -
d_gene: TRBD2
v_gene: TRBV12-5
CDR3aa: CASGPSGRDTGELFF
CDR3nt: TGTGCTAGTGGACCTAGCGGGAGGGACACCGGGGAGCTGTTTTTT

len: 19
j_gene: TRBJ1-6
abundance: -
d_gene: -
v_gene: TRBV10-3
CDR3aa: CAISLQSAQAFPYNSPLHF
CDR3nt: TGTGCCATCAGCCTCCAGTCGGCACAGGCCTTTCCCTATAATTCACCCCTCCACTTT

len: 15
j_gene: TRBJ1-1
abundance: -
d_gene: -
v_gene: TRBV9
CDR3aa: CASSVSTGVNTEAFF
CDR3nt: TGTGCCAGCAGCGTATCCACGGGAGTGAACACTGAAGCTTTCTTT

len: 16
j_gene: TRBJ2-5
abundance: -
d_gene: TRBD2
v_gene: TRBV11-1
CDR3aa: CASSSWTSGKAETQYF
CDR3nt: TGTGCCAGCAGCTCATGGACTAGCGGGAAGGCAGAGACCCAGTACTTC

len: 12
j_gene: TRBJ2-7
abundance: -
d_gene: TRBD1
v_gene: TRBV5-1
CDR3aa: CASSSGQTEQYF
CDR3nt: TGCGCCAGCAGCTCGGGACAGACCGAGCAGTACTTC

len: 13
j_gene: TRBJ2-7
abundance: -
d_gene: -
v_gene: TRBV6-5
CDR3aa: CASRETVSYEQYF
CDR3nt: TGTGCCAGCAGGGAGACCGTTTCCTACGAGCAGTACTTC

len: 16
j_gene: TRBJ2-1
abundance: few
d_gene: -
v_gene: TRBV2
CDR3aa: CASSLLGHPTKDEQFF
CDR3nt: TGTGCCAGCAGTTTATTAGGACACCCAACCAAGGATGAGCAGTTCTTC

len: 13
j_gene: TRBJ2-5
abundance: -
d_gene: TRBD1
v_gene: TRBV18
CDR3aa: CASSLGTEETQYF
CDR3nt: TGTGCCAGCTCACTGGGGACAGAAGAGACCCAGTACTTC

len: 16
j_gene: TRBJ1-5
abundance: -
d_gene: -
v_gene: TRBV19
CDR3aa: CASSTSTNGGMKPQHF
CDR3nt: TGTGCCAGTAGTACCTCTACGAACGGGGGTATGAAGCCCCAGCATTTT

len: 15
j_gene: TRBJ2-4
abundance: -
d_gene: -
v_gene: TRBV19
CDR3aa: CATGETGRGVNIQYF
CDR3nt: TGTGCCACCGGGGAGACGGGCAGGGGAGTAAACATTCAGTACTTC

len: 16
j_gene: TRBJ1-6
abundance: -
d_gene: -
v_gene: TRBV20-1
CDR3aa: CSASNQGSRANSPLHF
CDR3nt: TGCAGTGCTAGTAACCAGGGGAGCAGGGCTAATTCACCCCTCCACTTT

len: 15
j_gene: TRBJ2-1
abundance: -
d_gene: TRBD2
v_gene: TRBV28
CDR3aa: CASSPSAGGYNEQFF
CDR3nt: TGTGCCAGCAGTCCCTCAGCGGGAGGGTACAATGAGCAGTTCTTC

len: 11
j_gene: TRBJ1-2
abundance: -
d_gene: TRBD1
v_gene: TRBV6-5
CDR3aa: CASGTGNGYTF
CDR3nt: TGTGCCAGCGGGACAGGGAATGGCTACACCTTC

len: 14
j_gene: TRBJ2-2
abundance: -
d_gene: TRBD1
v_gene: TRBV7-9
CDR3aa: CASSLGTGSGELFF
CDR3nt: TGTGCCAGCAGCTTAGGGACAGGCTCCGGGGAGCTGTTTTTT

len: 18
j_gene: TRBJ1-4
abundance: -
d_gene: -
v_gene: TRBV5-3
CDR3aa: CARSLPPDRRETNEKLFF
CDR3nt: TGTGCCAGAAGCTTGCCACCCGACAGGCGAGAAACTAATGAAAAACTGTTTTTT

len: 15
j_gene: TRBJ1-5
abundance: -
d_gene: TRBD1
v_gene: TRBV3-1/TRBV3-2
CDR3aa: CASSRTGAENQPQHF
CDR3nt: TGTGCCAGCAGCCGTACAGGGGCCGAAAATCAGCCCCAGCATTTT

len: 15
j_gene: TRBJ2-5
abundance: -
d_gene: TRBD2
v_gene: TRBV28
CDR3aa: CASSLAGAGQETQYF
CDR3nt: TGTGCCAGCAGTTTAGCGGGAGCAGGCCAAGAGACCCAGTACTTC

len: 10
j_gene: TRBJ1-1
abundance: -
d_gene: -
v_gene: TRBV29-1
CDR3aa: CSAVVTEAFF
CDR3nt: TGCAGCGCGGTAGTCACTGAAGCTTTCTTT

len: 16
j_gene: TRBJ1-1
abundance: once
d_gene: TRBD1
v_gene: TRBV6-1
CDR3aa: CASSASGTGGYTEAFF
CDR3nt: TGTGCCAGCAGTGCGTCAGGGACAGGGGGCTACACTGAAGCTTTCTTT

len: 15
j_gene: TRBJ2-7
abundance: once
d_gene: TRBD2
v_gene: TRBV5-1
CDR3aa: CASSLGTSGSYEQYF
CDR3nt: TGCGCCAGCAGCTTGGGAACTAGCGGGAGCTACGAGCAGTACTTC

len: 14
j_gene: TRBJ1-2
abundance: -
d_gene: TRBD1
v_gene: TRBV10-3
CDR3aa: CAISPTGQGPGYTF
CDR3nt: TGTGCCATCAGCCCAACGGGACAGGGACCTGGCTACACCTTC